Presented here are 10 T cell receptor beta chains from one specimen sequenced in a study of cytomegalovirus exposure and HLA in healthy donors. In the PCR, 60 Vbeta and 13 Jbeta primers were used. The method was immunoSEQ multiplex PCR; TCRdb's version includes in-frame clones alone and lacks a portion of them. Found here are 170,000 or so clones, 80% to 85% of them singletons; the top ten hold about 2%. What was sequenced was PBMCs. These receptors all come from a woman aged 25 to 39 in good health and CMV-seronegative.

The J gene is TRBJ2-6, the V gene TRBV5-1; D may be TRBD2 (5 bases). The CDR3 loop spans 19 amino acids. Germline CDR1 is SGHRS and CDR2 is YFSETQ. V was clipped by 0 bases and J by 0 bases, with 16 bases between them. As DNA, the CDR3 is TGCGCCAGCAGCTTGGCCCTTCGGACTTTAATCTCTGGGGCCAACGTCCTGACTTTC. It encodes CASSLALRTLISGANVLTF.

The rearrangement joins TRBV9 to TRBJ2-7; the D is unclear. The CDR3 contains 14 residues. The V gene lost 2 bases and the J gene lost 0 bases, with 9 bases spanning the gap. CDR1 SGDLS and CDR2 YYNGEE come from the germline V gene. CDR3 coding DNA: TGTGCCAGCAGCGTTTCTCCTAGCTCCTACGAGCAGTACTTC. This gives the protein CASSVSPSSYEQYF.

V is TRBV7-7 and J is TRBJ2-5; TRBD1 matches 8 bases. Germline assignment: CDR1 SSHAT and CDR2 FNYEAQ (reference sequence). V lost 4 bases and J lost 4; bases outside the gene matches: 2. The CDR3 loop spans 13 amino acids. CDR3 nucleotides: TGTGCCAGCAGCTCAGACAGGGGAGAGACCCAGTACTTC. Amino acids: CASSSDRGETQYF.

The V call is TRBV21-1, the J call TRBJ2-1; no DNA check was done on the table's D call, TRBD2. TRBV21-1 is given as a pseudogene. This CDR3 contains 17 residues. The CDR3 loop reads CASSQDSLVWAYNEQFF. The CDR3 DNA reads as TGTGCCAGCAGCCAAGACTCTCTAGTGTGGGCCTACAATGAGCAGTTCTTC.

The gene calls are TRBV27 and TRBJ2-7, with a possible D match to TRBD1 (6 bases). CDR1 is MNHEY, CDR2 SMNVEV, per germline (reference sequence). The CDR3 has 15 amino acids. Trimming shortened V by 5 bases and J by 7 bases, and 21 bases separated the two germline ends. In DNA form, the CDR3 reads TGTGCCAGCAGTGAGGCCGGGACAAAAAAAAGGGAGCAGTACTTC. It is translated as CASSEAGTKKREQYF.

The chain links TRBV27 to TRBJ2-3, with D uncertain. Germline V gives CDR1 MNHEY, CDR2 SMNVEV (reference sequence). This CDR3 contains 12 residues. Trimming stripped 5 bases from V and 7 bases from J, with 10 bases between. This chain's CDR3 is CASSTRSYTQYF. The CDR3 coding sequence is TGTGCCAGCAGTACCCGGAGTTATACGCAGTATTTT.

The chain carries TRBV5-1 and TRBJ1-1; perhaps TRBD1 as D (5 bases). Germline CDR1 is SGHRS and CDR2 is YFSETQ. Between the trimmed V and J ends, which lost 2 bases and 5 bases, there was a span of 13 bases. CDR3 length: 14 residues. The CDR3 protein is CASSFNGGVTEAFF. The CDR3 coding sequence is TGCGCCAGCAGCTTTAACGGGGGAGTAACTGAAGCTTTCTTT. Complete variable domain (other parts from reference TRBV5-1 and TRBJ1-1): KAGVTQTPRYLIKTRGQQVTLSCSPISGHRSVSWYQQTPGQGLQFLFEYFSETQRNKGNFPGRFSGRQFSNSRSEMNVSTLELGDSALYLCASSFNGGVTEAFFGQGTRLTVV.

This chain uses TRBV6-6 with TRBJ2-2; 9 bases align to TRBD1. CDR3 length: 15 amino acids. The V gene end was trimmed by 3 bases and the J gene end by 3 bases; junction bases not matched to a gene: 2. Looked up from germline, CDR1 is MNHNY and CDR2 is SVGAGI (reference sequence). CDR3 bases: TGTGCCAGCAGTTATCGACAGGGGGACACCGGGGAGCTGTTTTTT. Residues: CASSYRQGDTGELFF.

V and J are TRBV11-2 and TRBJ2-2; D call uncertain. The CDR3 extends over 15 amino acids. The germline V gene has CDR1 SGHAT and CDR2 FQNNGV. Trimming removed 0 bases from V and 3 bases from J, with 8 bases in between. CDR3 DNA: TGTGCCAGCAGCTTAGATTTAACTGACACCGGGGAGCTGTTTTTT. As protein: CASSLDLTDTGELFF.

This clone came up a few times. The rearrangement uses TRBV29-1 and TRBJ1-3; 7 bases are shared with TRBD1. Germline V gene sequence: CDR1 SQVTM, CDR2 ANQGSEA. The V segment lost 6 bases and the J segment 4 bases; nucleotides outside the gene matches: 6. The CDR3 loop spans 13 amino acids. This CDR3 is CSVDTGVGNTIYF. In DNA form, the CDR3 reads TGCAGCGTGGACACAGGGGTCGGAAACACCATATATTTT.